The clone carrying this T cell receptor (beta chain) showed up just once. The target antigen is unknown. This entry belongs to a study of cytomegalovirus exposure and HLA in healthy donors. The germline CDR1 and CDR2 sequences are MNHEY and SVGAGI. CDR3 size: 13 residues. V shed 5 bases, J shed 7 bases, and the junction held 1 base outside the gene matches. Overall study results and limits: Reportedly, TCR beta sequences accurately predicted HLA-A and HLA-B alleles in most subjects. Most TCR sequences showed up rarely, but some public TCRs showed up in many donors. A list of roughly 160 TCR beta chains associated with cytomegalovirus was given.

In the PCR, 60 Vbeta and 13 Jbeta primers were used. Assay used: immunoSEQ multiplex PCR; TCRdb lists only in-frame clones, some missing. The data show 100,000 or so clones, with about 70% seen just once and approximately 2% held by the top ten. V usage is TRBV6-5 and J usage is TRBJ2-1, with TRBD2 matching 11 bases. The sample taken for sequencing was PBMCs. This sequence originates from a human donor in good health. CDR3 bases: TGTGCCAGCAGTCGACTAGCGGGGAATGAGCAGTTCTTC. Protein sequence: CASSRLAGNEQFF.